Sequencing of this T cell receptor (beta chain) was carried out in a study of T cell changes during pregnancy in multiple sclerosis. The CDR3 extends over 16 amino acids. Germline-derived CDR1 and CDR2 are PRHDT and FYEKMQ (reference sequence). V lost 5 bases, J lost 0 bases, and 10 bases stayed unmatched. Only in-frame clones appear in the TCRdb table, and some are missing; sequencing was by immunoSEQ multiplex PCR. The sample lists 65,000 to 85,000 clones; approximately 93% were seen once. The sequence derives from a female donor with multiple sclerosis, enrolled in a pregnancy study. Here the sequenced sample was peripheral blood, taken in the second trimester of pregnancy. The chain has TRBV13 and TRBJ2-7, with 7 nucleotides matching TRBD1. DNA of the CDR3: TGTGCCAGCAGCCTTCGACAGGGTTCGATCTCCTACGAGCAGTACTTC. Translating it yields CASSLRQGSISYEQYF.